This is a list of T cell receptor beta chains from one sample in a study of shared clonotypes between healthy human individuals. Sequenced by immunoSEQ multiplex PCR; TCRdb stores in-frame clones only, minus some. The sample holds 1,500,000 or so clones; approximately 98.5% are singletons and the top ten take around 0.38%. The source material was naive CD4+ T cells sorted from blood. All receptors derive from a man between 25 and 39 years old in good health. Both conserved end residues are part of each CDR3. Each record gives: clone size, J gene, V gene, D gene, CDR3 DNA, CDR3 protein. A D gene is named only where the DNA matches it firmly. Expanded clones get a size class; other rows say once, few or many, or leave the size out.

clone size: NA
J gene: TRBJ2-7
V gene: TRBV4-3
D gene: NA
CDR3 DNA: TGCGCCAGCAGCCAAGATTTCAGCTCCTACGAGCAGTACTTC
CDR3 protein: CASSQDFSSYEQYF

clone size: NA
J gene: TRBJ2-7
V gene: TRBV25-1
D gene: TRBD1
CDR3 DNA: TGTGCCAGCAGTTCCCGGGACAGGGCCTACGAGCAGTACTTC
CDR3 protein: CASSSRDRAYEQYF

clone size: NA
J gene: TRBJ2-3
V gene: TRBV28
D gene: NA
CDR3 DNA: TGTGCCAGCAGACCAGGGATGGATACGCAGTATTTT
CDR3 protein: CASRPGMDTQYF

clone size: NA
J gene: TRBJ2-7
V gene: TRBV5-4
D gene: TRBD2
CDR3 DNA: TGTGCCAGCAGCGATCCTAGCGGGAACAACGAGCAGTACTTC
CDR3 protein: CASSDPSGNNEQYF

clone size: once
J gene: TRBJ2-3
V gene: TRBV5-6
D gene: NA
CDR3 DNA: TGTGCCAGCAGCTTAAGGGTGCGTACGCAGTATTTT
CDR3 protein: CASSLRVRTQYF

clone size: once
J gene: TRBJ1-2
V gene: TRBV28
D gene: NA
CDR3 DNA: TGTGCCAGCAGGATAGATCTAAACTATGGCTACACCTTC
CDR3 protein: CASRIDLNYGYTF

clone size: NA
J gene: TRBJ2-3
V gene: TRBV30
D gene: TRBD2
CDR3 DNA: TGTGCCTGGTTGGGACTACCGCTCACAGATACGCAGTATTTT
CDR3 protein: CAWLGLPLTDTQYF

clone size: NA
J gene: TRBJ2-7
V gene: TRBV5-1
D gene: TRBD2
CDR3 DNA: TGCGCCAGCAGCCCCGGACTAGCGGGAGTTGTGGGCGAGCAGTACTTC
CDR3 protein: CASSPGLAGVVGEQYF

clone size: NA
J gene: TRBJ2-7
V gene: TRBV20-1
D gene: NA
CDR3 DNA: TGCAGTGCTAGCGTGGACGAGCAGTACTTC
CDR3 protein: CSASVDEQYF

clone size: NA
J gene: TRBJ2-7
V gene: TRBV5-3
D gene: NA
CDR3 DNA: TGTGCCAGAAGCTTGAAGCGTGCCCCCCGAGGACAGTACTTC
CDR3 protein: CARSLKRAPRGQYF

clone size: once
J gene: TRBJ1-4
V gene: TRBV5-1
D gene: NA
CDR3 DNA: TGCGCCAGCAGCTCCCGGGGTAATGAAAAACTGTTTTTT
CDR3 protein: CASSSRGNEKLFF

clone size: NA
J gene: TRBJ1-5
V gene: TRBV6-5
D gene: TRBD1
CDR3 DNA: TGTGCCAGCAGACCGACAGGGGCTCGCAATCAGCCCCAGCATTTT
CDR3 protein: CASRPTGARNQPQHF